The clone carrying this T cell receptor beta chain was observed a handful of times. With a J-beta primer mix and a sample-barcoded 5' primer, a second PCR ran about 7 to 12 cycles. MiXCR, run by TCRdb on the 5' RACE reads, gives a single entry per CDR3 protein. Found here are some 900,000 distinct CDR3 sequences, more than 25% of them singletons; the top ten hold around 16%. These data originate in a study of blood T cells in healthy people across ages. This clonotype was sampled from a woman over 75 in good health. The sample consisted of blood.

The CDR3 reads CASSLESPSTDTQYF. Written as DNA, the CDR3 is TGTGCCAGCAGCTTAGAATCTCCGAGCACAGATACGCAGTATTTT. This chain joins TRBV7-2 and TRBJ2-3; no clear D gene. V lost 1 base and J 0 bases, leaving 8 bases between the germline ends. The CDR3 totals 15 residues. Germline V gene lookup returns CDR1 SGHTA and CDR2 FQGNSA. The entire variable domain, with the rest obtained from reference TRBV7-2 and TRBJ2-3, is as follows: GAGVSQSPSNKVTEKGKDVELRCDPISGHTALYWYRQSLGQGLEFLIYFQGNSAPDKSGLPSDRFSAERTGGSVSTLTIQRTQQEDSAVYLCASSLESPSTDTQYFGPGTRLTVL.